The sequence of this T cell receptor beta chain was determined in a study of cytomegalovirus exposure and HLA in healthy donors. Study results and limitations: Reported performance of the classifier showed diagnosis of cytomegalovirus status with high specificity and sensitivity.

The J segment lost 5 bases and the V segment lost 2 bases, leaving 10 bases of the junction unmatched. This CDR3 has 16 amino acids. Germline V lookup: CDR1 SGHRS, CDR2 YFSETQ. The PCR contained 60 Vbeta and 13 Jbeta primers. The data were produced by immunoSEQ multiplex PCR, yet TCRdb's version contains in-frame clones alone and is incomplete. The profile covers 200,000 to 250,000 clones, with under 85% appearing a single time and roughly 1.5% taken by the ten largest. Turning to this clone: Antigen specificity is unknown.

This rearrangement joins TRBV5-1 to TRBJ2-7, with TRBD1 identical over 10 bases. Sequenced input: PBMCs. The TCR sequence derives from a man aged 50-59 years in good health and CMV-seronegative. The CDR3 spells CASSFGSRDRGDEQYF. The CDR3 DNA reads TGCGCCAGCAGCTTTGGAAGCCGGGACAGGGGCGACGAGCAGTACTTC. Together with reference TRBV5-1 and TRBJ2-7, the CDR3 gives the full variable domain: KAGVTQTPRYLIKTRGQQVTLSCSPISGHRSVSWYQQTPGQGLQFLFEYFSETQRNKGNFPGRFSGRQFSNSRSEMNVSTLELGDSALYLCASSFGSRDRGDEQYFGPGTRLTVT.